The present entry profiles one TCR beta chain with its context. V lost 5 bases to trimming and J lost 7 bases, with 8 bases between them. This CDR3 comprises 12 residues. CDR1 SGHAT and CDR2 FQNNGV come from the germline V gene. The data were taken from a study of blood T cell repertoires in COVID-19. Across the whole study: Collection of acute and convalescent COVID-19 samples took place in the United States, Italy and Spain. Sources were T cells, B-cell-depleted T cells, or PBMCs; the material itself was cDNA or gDNA.

In the source study's methods: Reference gene primers were amplified, and this amplification served to estimate nucleated cell counts. The method was immunoSEQ multiplex PCR; TCRdb's version includes in-frame clones alone and lacks a portion of them. For V, J and clone size, that table is used; D and trimming come from the DNA. Found here are approximately 180,000 clones, 75% to 90% of them singletons; the top ten hold 11%. Sequenced input: peripheral blood. The sequence came from a human donor with active or convalescent COVID-19. The donor label of this sample is uncertain. The chain joins TRBV11-2 to TRBJ1-4, with unresolved D. The CDR3 bases are TGTGCCAGCAGCCGCCGGAGTGAAAAACTGTTTTTT. It codes for CASSRRSEKLFF.